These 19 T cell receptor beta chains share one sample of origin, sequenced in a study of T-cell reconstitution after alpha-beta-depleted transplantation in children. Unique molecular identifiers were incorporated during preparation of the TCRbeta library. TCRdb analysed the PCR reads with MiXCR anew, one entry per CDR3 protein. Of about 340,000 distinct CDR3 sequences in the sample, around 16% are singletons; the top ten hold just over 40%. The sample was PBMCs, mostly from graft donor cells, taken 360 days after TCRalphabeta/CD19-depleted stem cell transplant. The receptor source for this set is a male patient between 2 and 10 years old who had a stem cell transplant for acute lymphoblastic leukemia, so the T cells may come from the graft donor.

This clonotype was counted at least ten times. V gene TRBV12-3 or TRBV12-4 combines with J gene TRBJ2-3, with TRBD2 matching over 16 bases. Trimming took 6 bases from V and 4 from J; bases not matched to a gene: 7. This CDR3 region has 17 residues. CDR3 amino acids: CASRGLAGGPLSDTQYF. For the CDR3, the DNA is TGTGCCAGCAGGGGACTAGCGGGAGGGCCCCTCTCAGATACGCAGTATTTT.

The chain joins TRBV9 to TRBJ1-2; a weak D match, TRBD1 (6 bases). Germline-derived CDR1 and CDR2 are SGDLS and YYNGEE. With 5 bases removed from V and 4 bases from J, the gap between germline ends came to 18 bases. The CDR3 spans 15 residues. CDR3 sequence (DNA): TGTGCCAGCAGTCCTTCGGGGGGGCAGGTCTATGGCTACACCTTC. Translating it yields CASSPSGGQVYGYTF.

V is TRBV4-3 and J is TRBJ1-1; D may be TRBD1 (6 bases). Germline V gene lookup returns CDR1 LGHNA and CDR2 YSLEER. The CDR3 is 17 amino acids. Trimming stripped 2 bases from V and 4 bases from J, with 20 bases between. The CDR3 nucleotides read TGCGCCAGCAGCCAACTACAGGGTCCTTACCCACCCACTGAAGCTTTCTTT. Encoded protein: CASSQLQGPYPPTEAFF.

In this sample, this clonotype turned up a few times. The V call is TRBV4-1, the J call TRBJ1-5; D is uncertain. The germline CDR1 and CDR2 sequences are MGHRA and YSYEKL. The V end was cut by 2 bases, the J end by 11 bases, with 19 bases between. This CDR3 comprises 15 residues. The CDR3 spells CASSQLLGRERSQHF. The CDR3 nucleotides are TGCGCCAGCAGCCAACTACTAGGACGGGAAAGGTCCCAGCATTTT.

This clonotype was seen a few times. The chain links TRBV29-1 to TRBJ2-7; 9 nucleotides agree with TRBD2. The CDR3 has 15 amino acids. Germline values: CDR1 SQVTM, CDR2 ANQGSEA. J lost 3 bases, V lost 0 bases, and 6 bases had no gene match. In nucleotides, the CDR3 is TGCAGCGTTGAAGAGGGGACTAGCCGTTACTACGAGCAGTACTTC. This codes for CSVEEGTSRYYEQYF.

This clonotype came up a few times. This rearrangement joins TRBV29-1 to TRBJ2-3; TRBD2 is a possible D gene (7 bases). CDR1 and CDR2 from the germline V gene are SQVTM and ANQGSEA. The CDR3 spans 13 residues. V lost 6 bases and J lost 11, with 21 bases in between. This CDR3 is CSVERGRGGGQYF. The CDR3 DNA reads TGCAGCGTGGAGCGGGGCAGAGGGGGGGGGCAGTATTTT.

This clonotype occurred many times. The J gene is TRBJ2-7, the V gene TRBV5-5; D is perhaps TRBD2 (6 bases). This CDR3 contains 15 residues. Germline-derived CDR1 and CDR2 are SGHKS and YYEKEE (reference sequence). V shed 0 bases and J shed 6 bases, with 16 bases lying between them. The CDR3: CASSLDGSPISEQYF. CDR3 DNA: TGTGCCAGCAGCTTGGACGGGAGCCCGATAAGCGAGCAGTACTTC.

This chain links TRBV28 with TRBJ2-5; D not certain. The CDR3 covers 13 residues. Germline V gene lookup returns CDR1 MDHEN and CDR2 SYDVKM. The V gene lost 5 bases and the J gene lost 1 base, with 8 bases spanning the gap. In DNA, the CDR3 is TGTGCCAGCAGTACCGACGGCCAAGAGACCCAGTACTTC. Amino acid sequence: CASSTDGQETQYF.

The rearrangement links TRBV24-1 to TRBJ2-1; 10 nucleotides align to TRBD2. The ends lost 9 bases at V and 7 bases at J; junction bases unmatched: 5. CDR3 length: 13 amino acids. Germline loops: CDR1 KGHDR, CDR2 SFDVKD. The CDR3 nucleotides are TGTGCCACCCGGAGCGGGAGGGGGAATGAGCAGTTCTTC. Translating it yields CATRSGRGNEQFF.

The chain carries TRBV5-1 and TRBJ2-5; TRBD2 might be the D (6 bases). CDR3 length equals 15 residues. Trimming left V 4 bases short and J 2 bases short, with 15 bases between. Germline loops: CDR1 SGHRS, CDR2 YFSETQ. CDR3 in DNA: TGCGCCAGCAGCCCACCCCTGAGCGGGCAAGAGACCCAGTACTTC. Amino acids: CASSPPLSGQETQYF. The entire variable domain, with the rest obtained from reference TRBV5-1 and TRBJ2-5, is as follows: KAGVTQTPRYLIKTRGQQVTLSCSPISGHRSVSWYQQTPGQGLQFLFEYFSETQRNKGNFPGRFSGRQFSNSRSEMNVSTLELGDSALYLCASSPPLSGQETQYFGPGTRLLVL.

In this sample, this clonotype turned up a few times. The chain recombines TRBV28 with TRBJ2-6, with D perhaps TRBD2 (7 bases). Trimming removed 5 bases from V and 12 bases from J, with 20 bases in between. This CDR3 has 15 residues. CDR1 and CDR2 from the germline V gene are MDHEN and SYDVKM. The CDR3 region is CASSPGGDRRGVLTF. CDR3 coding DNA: TGTGCCAGCAGTCCGGGGGGTGACAGGAGGGGCGTCCTGACTTTC.

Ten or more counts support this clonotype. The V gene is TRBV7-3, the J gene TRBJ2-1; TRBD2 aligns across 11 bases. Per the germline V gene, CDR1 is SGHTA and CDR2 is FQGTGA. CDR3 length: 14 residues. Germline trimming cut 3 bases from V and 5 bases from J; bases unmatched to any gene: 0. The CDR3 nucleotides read TGTGCCAGCAGCTTTAGCGGGGGGGACAATGAGCAGTTCTTC. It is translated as CASSFSGGDNEQFF.

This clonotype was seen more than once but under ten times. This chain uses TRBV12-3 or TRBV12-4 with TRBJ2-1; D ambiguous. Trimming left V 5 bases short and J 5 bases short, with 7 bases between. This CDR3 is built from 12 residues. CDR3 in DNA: TGTGCCAGCAGTCCTTATCACAATGAGCAGTTCTTC. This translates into CASSPYHNEQFF.

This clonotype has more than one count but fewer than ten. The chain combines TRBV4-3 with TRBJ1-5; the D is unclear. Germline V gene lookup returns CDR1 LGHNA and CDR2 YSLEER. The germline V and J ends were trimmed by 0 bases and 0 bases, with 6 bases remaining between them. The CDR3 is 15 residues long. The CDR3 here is CASSQEPHSNQPQHF. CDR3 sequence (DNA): TGCGCCAGCAGCCAAGAGCCCCATAGCAATCAGCCCCAGCATTTT.

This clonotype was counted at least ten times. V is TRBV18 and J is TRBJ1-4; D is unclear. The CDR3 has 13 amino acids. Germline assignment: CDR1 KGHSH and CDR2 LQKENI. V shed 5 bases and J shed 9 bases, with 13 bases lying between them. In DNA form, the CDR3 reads TGTGCCAGCTCATCCCGGGAGCCGAAAAAACTGTTTTTT. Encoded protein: CASSSREPKKLFF.

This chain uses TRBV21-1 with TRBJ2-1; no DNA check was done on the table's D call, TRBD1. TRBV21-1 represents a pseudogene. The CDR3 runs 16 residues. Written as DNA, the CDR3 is TGTGCCAGCAGCAGCCTCTATTGGGACCGACACAATGAGCAGTTCTTC. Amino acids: CASSSLYWDRHNEQFF.

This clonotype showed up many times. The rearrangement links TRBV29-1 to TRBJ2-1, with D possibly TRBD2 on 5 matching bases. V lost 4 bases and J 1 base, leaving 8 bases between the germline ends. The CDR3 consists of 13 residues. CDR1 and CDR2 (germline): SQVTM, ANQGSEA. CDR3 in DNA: TGCAGCGTTGTCGCGGGTTCCTACAATGAGCAGTTCTTC. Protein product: CSVVAGSYNEQFF.

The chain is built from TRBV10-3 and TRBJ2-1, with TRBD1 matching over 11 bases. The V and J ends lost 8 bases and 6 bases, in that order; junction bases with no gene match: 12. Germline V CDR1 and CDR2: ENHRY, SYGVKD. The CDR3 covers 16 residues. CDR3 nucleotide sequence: TGTGCCATCTCCGATAGGACAGGGGGCTCCCCCAATGAGCAGTTCTTC. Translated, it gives CAISDRTGGSPNEQFF.

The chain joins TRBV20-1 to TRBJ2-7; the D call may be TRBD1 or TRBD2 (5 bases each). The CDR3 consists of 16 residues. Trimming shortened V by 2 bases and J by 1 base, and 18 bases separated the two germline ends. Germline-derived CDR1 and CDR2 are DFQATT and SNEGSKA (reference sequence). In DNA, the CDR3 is TGCAGTGCTAGATCCCCCTTATGGGGGTCTTCCTACGAGCAGTACTTC. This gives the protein CSARSPLWGSSYEQYF.